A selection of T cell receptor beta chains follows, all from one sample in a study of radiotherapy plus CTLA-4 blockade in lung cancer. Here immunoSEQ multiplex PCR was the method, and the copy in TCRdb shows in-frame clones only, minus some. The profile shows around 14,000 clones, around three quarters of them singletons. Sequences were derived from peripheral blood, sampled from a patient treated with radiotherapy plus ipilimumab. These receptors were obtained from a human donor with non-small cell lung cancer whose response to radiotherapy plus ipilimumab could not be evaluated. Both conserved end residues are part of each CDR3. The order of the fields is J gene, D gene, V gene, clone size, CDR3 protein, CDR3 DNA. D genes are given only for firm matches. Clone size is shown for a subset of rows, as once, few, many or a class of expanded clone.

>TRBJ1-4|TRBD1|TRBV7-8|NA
CASKDRGGNEKLFF
TGTGCCAGCAAAGACAGGGGCGGTAATGAAAAACTGTTTTTT
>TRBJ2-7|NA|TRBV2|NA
CASRGGDQSSYEQYF
TGTGCCAGCAGGGGCGGGGACCAAAGCTCCTACGAGCAGTACTTC
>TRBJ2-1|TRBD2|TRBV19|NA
CASSIAGGEVFEQFF
TGTGCCAGTAGTATAGCGGGGGGTGAAGTGTTTGAGCAGTTCTTC
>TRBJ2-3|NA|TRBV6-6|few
CASSSGDTDTQYF
TGTGCCAGCAGTTCGGGGGACACAGATACGCAGTATTTT
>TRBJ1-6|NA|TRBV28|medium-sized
CASSPSGYNSPLHF
TGTGCCAGCAGCCCTAGCGGCTATAATTCACCCCTCCACTTT
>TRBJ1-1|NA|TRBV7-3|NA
CASSRSSSQVAEAFF
TGTGCCAGCAGCCGCTCCTCCAGCCAGGTCGCTGAAGCTTTCTTT
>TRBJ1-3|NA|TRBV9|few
CASSVTYQPGNTIYF
TGTGCCAGCAGCGTAACTTACCAACCTGGAAACACCATATATTTT
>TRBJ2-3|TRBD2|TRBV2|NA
CASSEQRGGLDTQYF
TGTGCCAGCAGTGAGCAGCGGGGGGGCCTAGATACGCAGTATTTT
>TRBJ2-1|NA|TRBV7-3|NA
CASSSPRDSQVGEQFF
TGTGCCAGCAGCTCCCCCCGGGACTCCCAGGTAGGAGAGCAGTTCTTC
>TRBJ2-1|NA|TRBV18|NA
CASSPRRSGEQFF
TGTGCCAGCTCACCCAGGAGGTCCGGTGAGCAGTTCTTC
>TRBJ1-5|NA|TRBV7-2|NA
CASSSGGDPSQQPQHF
TGTGCCAGCAGCTCCGGGGGGGACCCAAGCCAACAGCCCCAGCATTTT
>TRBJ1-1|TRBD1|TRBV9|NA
CASSRFSDRGNTEAFF
TGTGCCAGCAGCCGTTTTTCCGACAGGGGGAACACTGAAGCTTTCTTT
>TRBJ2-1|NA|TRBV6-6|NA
CASRPGGSSYNEQFF
TGTGCCAGCAGACCCGGGGGTAGCTCCTACAATGAGCAGTTCTTC
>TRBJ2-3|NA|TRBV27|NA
CASSFDRPLSTDTQYF
TGTGCCAGCAGTTTCGACAGACCCCTGAGCACAGATACGCAGTATTTT
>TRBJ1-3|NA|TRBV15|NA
CATSRAGGSGNTIYF
TGTGCCACCAGCAGAGCGGGGGGCTCTGGAAACACCATATATTTT
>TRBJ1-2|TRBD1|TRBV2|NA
CASSDAGQIYGYTF
TGTGCCAGCAGTGACGCGGGACAGATCTATGGCTACACCTTC
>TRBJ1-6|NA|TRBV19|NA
CASSIIGAYNSPLHF
TGTGCCAGTAGTATCATCGGGGCCTATAATTCACCCCTCCACTTT
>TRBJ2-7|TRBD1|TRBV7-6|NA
CASSPGQDLSYEQYF
TGTGCCAGCAGCCCAGGACAGGACCTCTCCTACGAGCAGTACTTC
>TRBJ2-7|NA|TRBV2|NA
CASSGRGYEQYF
TGTGCCAGCAGTGGTCGAGGATACGAGCAGTACTTC
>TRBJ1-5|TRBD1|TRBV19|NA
CASKDRGAHQPQHF
TGTGCCAGTAAGGACAGGGGAGCCCATCAGCCCCAGCATTTT
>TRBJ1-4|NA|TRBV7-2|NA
CASSLPGATNEKLFF
TGTGCCAGCAGCTTACCGGGGGCAACTAATGAAAAACTGTTTTTT
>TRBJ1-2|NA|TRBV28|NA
CASSWAGGPRSYTF
TGTGCCAGCAGTTGGGCGGGGGGACCGCGGAGCTACACCTTC
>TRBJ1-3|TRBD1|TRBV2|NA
CASSDPGQGSGNTIYF
TGTGCCAGCAGCGACCCGGGACAGGGTTCTGGAAACACCATATATTTT
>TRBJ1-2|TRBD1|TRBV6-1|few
CASTRTGGYYGYTF
TGTGCCAGCACCAGGACAGGGGGCTACTATGGCTACACCTTC
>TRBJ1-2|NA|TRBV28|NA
CASSSGSANYGYTF
TGTGCCAGCAGTTCAGGATCGGCCAACTATGGCTACACCTTC
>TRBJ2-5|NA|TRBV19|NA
CASKGAAQETQYF
TGTGCCAGTAAAGGGGCAGCTCAAGAGACCCAGTACTTC
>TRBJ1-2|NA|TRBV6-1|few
CASSETGPQDYGYTF
TGTGCCAGCAGTGAAACTGGGCCTCAGGACTATGGCTACACCTTC
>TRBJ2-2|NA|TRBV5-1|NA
CASSFTPGTGTGELFF
TGCGCCAGCAGCTTCACCCCCGGGACTGGCACCGGGGAGCTGTTTTTT
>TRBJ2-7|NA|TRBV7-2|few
CASSFAVEQYF
TGTGCCAGCAGCTTCGCGGTCGAGCAGTACTTC
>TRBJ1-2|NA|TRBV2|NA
CASRPGAVQISYGYTF
TGTGCCAGCAGACCAGGGGCAGTTCAAATTAGCTATGGCTACACCTTC
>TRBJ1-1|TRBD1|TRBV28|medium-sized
CASSGGQSTVAFF
TGTGCCAGCAGTGGGGGACAGAGTACCGTAGCTTTCTTT
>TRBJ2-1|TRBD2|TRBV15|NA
CATSRNLAGYNEQFF
TGTGCCACCAGCCGAAATCTAGCGGGGTACAATGAGCAGTTCTTC
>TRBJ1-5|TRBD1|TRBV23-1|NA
CDPGQWFNQPQHF
TGCGACCCGGGACAGTGGTTCAATCAGCCCCAGCATTTT
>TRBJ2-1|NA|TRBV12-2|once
CASRLGPSGGHSSYNEQFF
TGTGCAAGTCGCTTAGGTCCTAGCGGGGGCCACAGCTCCTACAATGAGCAGTTCTTC
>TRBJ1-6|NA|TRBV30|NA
CAWGDSRNSPLHF
TGTGCCTGGGGGGACTCCCGGAATTCACCCCTCCACTTT
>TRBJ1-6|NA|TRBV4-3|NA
CASSQGQYNSPLHF
TGCGCCAGCAGCCAAGGGCAGTATAATTCACCCCTCCACTTT
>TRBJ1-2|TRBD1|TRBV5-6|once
CASSPDPGTANYGYTF
TGTGCCAGCAGCCCTGACCCGGGGACAGCAAACTATGGCTACACCTTC
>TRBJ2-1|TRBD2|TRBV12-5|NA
CASGDPGGPKQFF
TGTGCTAGTGGCGACCCGGGGGGGCCCAAGCAGTTCTTC
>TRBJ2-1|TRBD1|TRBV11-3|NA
CASSKYGTGGSYNEQFF
TGTGCCAGCAGCAAATACGGGACAGGGGGTTCCTACAATGAGCAGTTCTTC
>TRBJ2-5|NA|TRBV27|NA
CASSLLGGEETQYF
TGTGCCAGCAGTTTATTGGGGGGTGAAGAGACCCAGTACTTC
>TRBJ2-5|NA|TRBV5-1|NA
CASSRGDTLYQETQYF
TGCGCCAGCAGCCGGGGGGACACCCTGTACCAAGAGACCCAGTACTTC
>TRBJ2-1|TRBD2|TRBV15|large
CATFVDRREAEGEQFF
TGTGCCACCTTCGTGGATAGGCGGGAGGCGGAGGGGGAGCAGTTCTTC
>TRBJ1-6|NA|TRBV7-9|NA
CASSPNTDYLHF
TGTGCCAGCAGCCCAAACACCGACTACCTCCACTTT
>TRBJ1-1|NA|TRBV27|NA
CASRPTGGAGEAFF
TGTGCCAGCAGACCTACGGGGGGGGCTGGTGAAGCTTTCTTT
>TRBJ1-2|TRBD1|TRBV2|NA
CASSSGQGDYGYTF
TGTGCCAGCAGTTCAGGACAGGGGGACTATGGCTACACCTTC
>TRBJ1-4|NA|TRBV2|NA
CASLLEAGDEKLFF
TGTGCCAGCCTCCTAGAGGCAGGGGATGAAAAACTGTTTTTT
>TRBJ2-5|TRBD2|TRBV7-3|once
CASSLTPAGGPGTQYF
TGTGCCAGCAGCTTAACCCCAGCGGGGGGCCCAGGGACCCAGTACTTC
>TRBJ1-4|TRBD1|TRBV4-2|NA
CASSQDGTGDNEKLFF
TGTGCCAGCAGCCAAGATGGGACAGGGGATAATGAAAAACTGTTTTTT
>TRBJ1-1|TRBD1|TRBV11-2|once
CASSTRGSTEAFF
TGTGCCAGCAGTACCAGGGGGAGCACTGAAGCTTTCTTT
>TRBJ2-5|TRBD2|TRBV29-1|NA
CSVGLVGETQYF
TGCAGCGTGGGACTAGTGGGGGAGACCCAGTACTTC
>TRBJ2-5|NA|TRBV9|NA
CASSVAFQETQYF
TGTGCCAGCAGCGTAGCCTTTCAAGAGACCCAGTACTTC